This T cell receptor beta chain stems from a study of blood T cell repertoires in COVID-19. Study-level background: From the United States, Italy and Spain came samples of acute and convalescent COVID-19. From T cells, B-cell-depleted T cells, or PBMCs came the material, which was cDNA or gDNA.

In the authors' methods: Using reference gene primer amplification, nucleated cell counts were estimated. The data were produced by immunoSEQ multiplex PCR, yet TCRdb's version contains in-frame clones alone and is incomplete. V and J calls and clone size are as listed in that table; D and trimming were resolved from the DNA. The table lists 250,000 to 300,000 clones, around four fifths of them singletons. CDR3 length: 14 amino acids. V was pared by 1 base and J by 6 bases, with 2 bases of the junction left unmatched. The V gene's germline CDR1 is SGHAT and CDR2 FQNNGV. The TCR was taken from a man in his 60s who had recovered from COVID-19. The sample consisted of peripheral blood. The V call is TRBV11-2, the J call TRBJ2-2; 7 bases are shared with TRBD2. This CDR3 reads CASSLGRGAGELFF. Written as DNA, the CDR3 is TGTGCCAGCAGCTTAGGTCGGGGGGCCGGGGAGCTGTTTTTT.